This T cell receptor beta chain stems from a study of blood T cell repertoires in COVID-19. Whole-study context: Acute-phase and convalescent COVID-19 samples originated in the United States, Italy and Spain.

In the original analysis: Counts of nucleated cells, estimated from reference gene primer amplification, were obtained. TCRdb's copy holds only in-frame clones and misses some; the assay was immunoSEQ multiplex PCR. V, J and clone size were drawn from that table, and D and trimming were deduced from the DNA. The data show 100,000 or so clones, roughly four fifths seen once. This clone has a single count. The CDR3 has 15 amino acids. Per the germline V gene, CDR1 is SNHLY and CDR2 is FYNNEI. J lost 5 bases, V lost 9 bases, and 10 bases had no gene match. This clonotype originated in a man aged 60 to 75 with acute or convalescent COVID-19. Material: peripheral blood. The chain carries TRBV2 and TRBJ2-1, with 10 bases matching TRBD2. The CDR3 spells CASYQERGGHNEQFF. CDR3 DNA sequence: TGTGCCAGTTACCAAGAGCGGGGGGGGCACAATGAGCAGTTCTTC.